This T cell receptor (beta chain) was recovered during a study of T cell responses to AZD1222 COVID-19 vaccine (dated by TCRdb to the early 2020s). Context from the whole study: Because spike-specific TCR depth and breadth did not differ between the two schedules, AZD1222 recipients who got a second dose at roughly 4 weeks were pooled with those who got a second dose at roughly 12 weeks. Trial participants were enrolled by age into subgroups of 18-55, 56-69 and 70-plus years, and 148, 28 and 57 TCR-sequenced participants, respectively, were included in these subgroups. A total of 230 to 250 trial participants underwent TCR sequencing, of whom 207 had received two doses of AZD1222 and roughly 26 had received two doses of the MenACWY control vaccine. Overall study results and their limits: The 56-69-year group was small, and its depth increase did not reach significance, likely because of low power. Reportedly, close to half of the unique spike-specific TCRs recognized epitopes lying outside the regions that are mutated in the B.1.351 and B.1.1.7 variants. Spike-specific TCR breadth and depth rose significantly after two AZD1222 doses compared with day 0 and with MenACWY recipients. No day 14 peak-response samples were available, so repertoires were characterized only after the peak T cell response. Participants were mostly white British and included more females than males, and it was suggested by the authors that clonal diversity may have been underestimated. Conclusions about previously exposed vaccinees are limited, since just 5 to 7 AZD1222 recipients were seropositive for SARS-CoV-2 at baseline. The vaccine-associated CD4 TCRs covered the entire spike protein, and the dominant responses fell in regions 160-218 and 743-854.

This specimen's time point label, interpreted: baseline before first vaccination. Vaccinee samples were obtained from the UK trials COV001 and COV002, which included a single-blind randomized controlled phase 2/3 trial of AZD1222 (ChAdOx1 nCoV-19) in healthy adults. For TCRbeta chain sequencing, PBMC samples were collected from trial participants at day 0 and at day 28 after the second dose. The CDR3 regions of human TCRbeta chains were subjected to immunosequencing. In the authors' own workflow: Repertoire TCRs were checked for matches against a reference library of SARS-CoV-2-specific TCRs that had been generated using the MIRA antigen-specificity platform. Breadth was defined as the fraction of unique TCRs that were SARS-CoV-2-associated, and depth was defined as the fraction of total T cells that were SARS-CoV-2-associated. Using the MIRA data, every spike-specific TCR was mapped to the spike region that the TCR reacted to and assigned to either a CD4 or a CD8 class. Log10-transformed breadth and depth values were compared by one-way ANOVA with Sidak's multiple comparisons tests. TCRdb obtained this table from immuneACCESS and retained in-frame rearrangements with V and J assigned. These tables miss some clones; where compared with another copy, unresolved V genes account for less than half of the shortfall, and the remainder is unexplained. Clonal size and the V and J genes are those of that table, whereas D and trimming came from the DNA. Recorded for this sample are approximately 89,000 clones; 92% of them occurred a single time. The ten largest account for about 5.2% of the sample.

The germline V gene (reference sequence) specifies DFQATT as CDR1 and SNEGSKA as CDR2. The junction carries 6 bases between V and J, which are trimmed by 4 bases and 3 bases respectively. The CDR3 measures 11 amino acids from cysteine to phenylalanine. Solely the CDR3 DNA is kept, with 33 bases framed from the first base. As regards this clone: The antigen it recognizes is unknown. Nothing much larger sits one base from this clone, and base qualities are not available.

The sample was peripheral blood, taken on day 0 of AZD1222 vaccination. The rearranged segments are TRBV20-1 and TRBJ2-5; the D gene cannot be named for sure. This sequence was found in an adult in good health. The DNA sequence is TGCAGTGCTAATGGAAAAGAGACCCAGTACTTC. It codes for CSANGKETQYF.